The subject of this entry is one TCR beta chain. Patients at the Seattle site were enrolled during active infection and followed longitudinally. This entry is derived from a study of blood T cell repertoires in COVID-19. Overall study: Samples of COVID-19 (acute and convalescent) were obtained from the United States, Italy and Spain. T cells, B-cell-depleted T cells, or PBMCs supplied cDNA or gDNA.

The CDR3 has 13 residues. The V gene's germline CDR1 is SGHTS and CDR2 YDEGEE. Trimming removed 2 bases from V and 3 bases from J, with 9 bases in between. Authors' processing steps: Amplification of reference gene primers was used by the study to estimate nucleated cell counts. Libraries were prepared by immunoSEQ multiplex PCR; TCRdb keeps only in-frame clonotypes and omits some of them. V, J and clone size are taken as reported in that table, and D and trimming were inferred from the DNA itself. The sample lists approximately 120,000 clones, approximately 90% seen once, with around 2% in the top ten.

Sequenced input: peripheral blood. The chain employs TRBV5-8 and TRBJ2-7; possibly TRBD2 for D (5 bases). This TCR was recovered from a man over 45 with COVID-19, enrolled during active disease. This CDR3 is CASSLAVRYEQYV. CDR3 sequence (DNA): TGTGCCAGCAGCTTAGCGGTGCGCTACGAGCAGTACGTC.